Each of the 30 T cell receptor beta chains below was sequenced from the same sample in a study of shared clonotypes between healthy human individuals. Produced via immunoSEQ multiplex PCR; TCRdb's table is partial and in-frame only. Counted here are a few million clones, around 95% occurring once; the ten biggest clones make up over 0.1%. Sequenced material: naive CD4+ T cells sorted from blood. Sample subset: CD45RA+ positively selected. Every receptor here comes from a man aged 18 to 29 in good health.

The V call is TRBV11-2, the J call TRBJ2-1; 13 bases are a match to TRBD2. The V gene's germline CDR1 is SGHAT and CDR2 FQNNGV. The CDR3 totals 18 residues. The V and J ends lost 2 bases and 6 bases, in that order; junction bases with no gene match: 10. In DNA form, the CDR3 reads TGTGCCAGCAGCTTAAACCCCAGGACTAGCGGGAGTTTCAATGAGCAGTTCTTC. Translated: CASSLNPRTSGSFNEQFF.

Concerning this clone itself: The same CDR3 is also encoded by other DNA sequences in this sample. The chain employs TRBV7-6 and TRBJ2-2, with D uncertain. The CDR3 has 14 residues. The germline V gene has CDR1 SGHVS and CDR2 FNYEAQ. Trimming took 1 base from V and 2 from J, leaving 5 bases between them. The CDR3 DNA reads TGTGCCAGCAGCTTAGGCTCAAACACCGGGGAGCTGTTTTTT. It is translated as CASSLGSNTGELFF. The full variable domain, its missing parts supplied by reference TRBV7-6 and TRBJ2-2, is GAGVSQSPRYKVTKRGQDVALRCDPISGHVSLYWYRQALGQGPEFLTYFNYEAQQDKSGLPNDRFSAERPEGSISTLTIQRTEQRDSAMYRCASSLGSNTGELFFGEGSRLTVL.

The rearrangement links TRBV10-1 to TRBJ2-7; the match to TRBD1 covers 8 bases. J lost 3 bases, V lost 2 bases, and 6 bases had no gene match. CDR3 length equals 15 residues. CDR1 is WNHNN and CDR2 is SYGVQD in the germline V gene (reference sequence). The CDR3 loop reads CASSEGTGFLYEQYF. The CDR3 DNA reads as TGCGCCAGCAGTGAGGGGACAGGTTTTCTCTACGAGCAGTACTTC.

The chain combines TRBV5-1 with TRBJ2-2; 8 bases are shared with TRBD1. This CDR3 has 16 residues. Trimming took 5 bases from V and 7 from J; bases not matched to a gene: 13. The germline gives CDR1 SGHRS, CDR2 YFSETQ. In nucleotides, the CDR3 is TGCGCCAGCAGAGATGGTAGTTGGACAGGGATCGGGGAGCTGTTTTTT. It codes for CASRDGSWTGIGELFF.

This CDR3 reads CASSPSGRAWNEQFF. The CDR3 nucleotides read TGTGCCAGCTCCCCGAGCGGGAGGGCTTGGAATGAGCAGTTCTTC. The chain combines TRBV18 with TRBJ2-1, with 10 bases lining up with TRBD2. The junction had 9 bases not matched to a gene; V was cut back by 6 bases and J by 7 bases. This CDR3 is built from 15 residues. In germline, CDR1 is KGHSH, CDR2 LQKENI.

This sequence joins TRBV4-3 and TRBJ2-1, with D maybe TRBD2 (6 bases). Germline assignment: CDR1 LGHNA and CDR2 YSLEER. V lost 1 base, J lost 6 bases, and 19 bases lay in between. The CDR3 extends over 17 amino acids. CDR3 sequence (DNA): TGCGCCAGCAGCCAAGTTTTCTCGACCGCAGCGGGCAATGAGCAGTTCTTC. It encodes CASSQVFSTAAGNEQFF.

The chain recombines TRBV10-3 with TRBJ2-2; either TRBD1 or TRBD2 may supply D (6 bases each). Trimming took 10 bases from V and 7 from J, leaving 22 bases between them. CDR1 is ENHRY, CDR2 SYGVKD, per germline. The CDR3 consists of 15 residues. DNA of the CDR3: TGTGCCACCACGGGGGCCCTAGCCGGGGGCGGGGAGCTGTTTTTT. Its protein is CATTGALAGGGELFF.

CDR3 bases: TGTGCCAATCTGACAGGGCGGGACACCGGGGAGCTGTTTTTT. The encoded protein is CANLTGRDTGELFF. V gene TRBV5-3 combines with J gene TRBJ2-2; 7 nucleotides align to TRBD1. TRBV5-3 is an open reading frame, and its role is uncertain. The length of the CDR3 is 14 residues. V was pared by 9 bases and J by 3 bases, with 8 bases of the junction left unmatched.

A single count supports this clone. The rearrangement links TRBV2 to TRBJ2-5; D is perhaps TRBD1 or TRBD2 (6 bases each). Germline V gives CDR1 SNHLY, CDR2 FYNNEI. The CDR3 runs to 13 residues. V was cut by 8 bases and J by 3 bases, with 13 bases left in between. Here the CDR3 DNA reads TGTGCCAGCGGTTCCGGGGGCAAAGAGACCCAGTACTTC. Its protein product is CASGSGGKETQYF. Full variable domain (outside the CDR3, taken from reference TRBV2 and TRBJ2-5): EPEVTQTPSHQVTQMGQEVILRCVPISNHLYFYWYRQILGQKVEFLVSFYNNEISEKSEIFDDQFSVERPDGSNFTLKIRSTKLEDSAMYFCASGSGGKETQYFGPGTRLLVL.

On this clone: This same CDR3 is encoded by further DNA sequences in the sample. The CDR3 DNA is TGTGCCAGCAGTGAAAGGGACCGCAACAATCAGCCCCAGCATTTT. It codes for CASSERDRNNQPQHF. The chain is built from TRBV6-1 and TRBJ1-5; D might be TRBD1 (5 bases). V lost 2 bases to trimming and J lost 3 bases, with 11 bases between them. The CDR3 runs to 15 residues. The germline CDR1 and CDR2 sequences are MNHNS and SASEGT.

The chain couples TRBV30 to TRBJ1-2; D is unresolved. Germline loops: CDR1 GTSNPN, CDR2 SVGIG (reference sequence). Trimming shortened V by 2 bases and J by 8 bases, and 15 bases separated the two germline ends. CDR3 length equals 13 residues. The CDR3 region has the DNA TGTGCCTGGAGTAATGAAAGAAATTGGGGCTACACCTTC. It codes for CAWSNERNWGYTF.

The chain carries TRBV6-5 and TRBJ2-1, with 14 bases lining up with TRBD2. V was clipped by 4 bases and J by 6 bases; unmatched bases: 5. In germline, CDR1 is MNHEY, CDR2 SVGAGI. This CDR3 has 16 amino acids. CDR3 residues: CASSSMGLAGANEQFF. The CDR3 DNA reads as TGTGCCAGCAGTTCTATGGGACTAGCGGGGGCCAATGAGCAGTTCTTC.

The V and J genes are TRBV2 and TRBJ1-4, with D hard to call. This CDR3 has 12 residues. Trimming removed 4 bases at V and 8 bases at J, with 8 bases between. The V gene's germline CDR1 is SNHLY and CDR2 FYNNEI. The CDR3 is CASSGDEEKLFF. The CDR3 region has the DNA TGTGCCAGCAGTGGAGACGAGGAAAAACTGTTTTTT.

In the case of this clone: This sample includes further DNA sequences coding for the same CDR3. The V gene is TRBV5-1, the J gene TRBJ1-6, with D maybe TRBD1 (5 bases). CDR1 SGHRS and CDR2 YFSETQ come from the germline V gene. This CDR3 spans 15 amino acids. The V end lost 4 bases, the J end lost 8 bases, and 16 bases lay between the germline ends. In nucleotides, the CDR3 is TGCGCCAGCAGCCCCCTCCAGGGTGGAGATTCACCCCTCCACTTT. Protein: CASSPLQGGDSPLHF.

Comment on this clone: This CDR3 is also generated by other DNA sequences in the sample. V is TRBV30 and J is TRBJ2-2; 8 nucleotides agree with TRBD1. Germline-derived CDR1 and CDR2 are GTSNPN and SVGIG (reference sequence). The V and J ends lost 5 bases and 1 base, in that order; junction bases with no gene match: 3. The CDR3 spans 14 residues. CDR3 region: CAWGQGLNTGELFF. CDR3 nucleotides: TGTGCCTGGGGACAGGGATTGAACACCGGGGAGCTGTTTTTT.

Note on this clone: Other nucleotide sequences in the sample specify the same CDR3. The CDR3 DNA is TGTGCCATCAGGCCTGGGGGGGCGGAGACCCAGTACTTC. As protein: CAIRPGGAETQYF. This chain joins TRBV10-3 and TRBJ2-5; D is perhaps TRBD2 (7 bases). This CDR3 has 13 residues. Per germline, CDR1 ENHRY and CDR2 SYGVKD. Trimming took 6 bases from V and 5 from J, leaving 13 bases between them.

The chain employs TRBV5-4 and TRBJ1-2; the D is unclear. CDR1 and CDR2 from the germline V gene are SGHNT and YYREEE (reference sequence). The CDR3 loop spans 10 amino acids. Trimming pared 4 bases from V and 10 bases from J, leaving 8 bases between. CDR3 bases: TGTGCCAGCAGCCCGGACCCCTACACCTTC. Its translation: CASSPDPYTF.

The CDR3 DNA reads TGTGCCATCAGTGAGTCTTTGGGGACTAGCGCGGGGGAGACCCAGTACTTC. It codes for CAISESLGTSAGETQYF. This chain links TRBV10-3 with TRBJ2-5, with 10 bases that match TRBD2. The germline V gene has CDR1 ENHRY and CDR2 SYGVKD. Unmatched junction bases numbered 9, after V lost 0 bases and J lost 5 bases. This CDR3 contains 17 residues.

The chain carries TRBV19 and TRBJ2-7; TRBD2 matches 11 bases. V dropped 4 bases and J dropped 2; count of bases not matched to a gene: 4. CDR1 is LNHDA, CDR2 SQIVND, per germline (reference sequence). This CDR3 spans 15 amino acids. The CDR3, as DNA: TGTGCCAGTAGTACGAGACTAGCGGGAACCTACGAGCAGTACTTC. Its translation: CASSTRLAGTYEQYF.

The chain couples TRBV11-3 to TRBJ2-7, with a tentative D call TRBD1 (6 bases). CDR1 SGHNT and CDR2 YENEEA come from the germline V gene. The CDR3 spans 14 residues. Trimming pared 11 bases from V and 0 bases from J, leaving 17 bases between. The CDR3: CAERNGTNSYEQYF. CDR3 in DNA: TGTGCCGAGAGGAACGGGACAAACTCCTACGAGCAGTACTTC.

The V call is TRBV6-1, the J call TRBJ2-5, with D possibly TRBD2 on 5 matching bases. The length of the CDR3 is 16 residues. Trimming removed 0 bases from V and 5 bases from J, with 16 bases in between. Germline V gene data show CDR1 as MNHNS and CDR2 as SASEGT. The CDR3 region is CASSEATAGGPETQYF. CDR3 bases: TGTGCCAGCAGTGAAGCGACGGCCGGAGGTCCGGAGACCCAGTACTTC.

This sequence joins TRBV5-4 and TRBJ1-2; 7 bases are a match to TRBD1. Germline assignment: CDR1 SGHNT and CDR2 YYREEE (reference sequence). The J segment lost 0 bases and the V segment lost 4 bases, leaving 6 bases of the junction unmatched. This CDR3 is 15 amino acids long. The CDR3 loop reads CASSAWDSPNYGYTF. The DNA of the CDR3 is TGTGCCAGCAGCGCGTGGGACAGCCCTAACTATGGCTACACCTTC.

Remarks on this clone: The same CDR3 arises from other DNA sequences in this sample as well. The chain recombines TRBV30 with TRBJ2-3; D unclear. The CDR3 loop spans 15 amino acids. V lost 0 bases, J lost 2 bases, and 12 bases lay in between. Per germline, CDR1 GTSNPN and CDR2 SVGIG (reference sequence). CDR3 sequence: CAWSVLAGLTDTQYF. In DNA form, the CDR3 reads TGTGCCTGGAGTGTACTGGCAGGTCTCACAGATACGCAGTATTTT. Based on the CDR3 plus reference TRBV30 and TRBJ2-3, the full variable domain is SQTIHQWPATLVQPVGSPLSLECTVEGTSNPNLYWYRQAAGRGLQLLFYSVGIGQISSEVPQNLSASRPQDRQFILSSKKLLLSDSGFYLCAWSVLAGLTDTQYFGPGTRLTVL.

In nucleotides, the CDR3 is TGTGCCAGCAGTGAAGGTCAGCTCTACGAGCAGTACTTC. Its translation: CASSEGQLYEQYF. The rearrangement links TRBV25-1 to TRBJ2-7; D is ambiguous. Per the germline V gene, CDR1 is MGHDK and CDR2 is SYGVNS. This CDR3 has 13 residues. V lost 2 bases to trimming and J lost 3 bases, with 8 bases between them.

The V and J genes are TRBV7-9 and TRBJ1-6, with 8 bases lining up with TRBD1. The CDR3 loop spans 15 amino acids. Germline CDR1 reads SEHNR; CDR2 reads FQNEAQ (reference sequence). With V trimmed by 2 bases and J by 8 bases, 5 bases remained unmatched. This CDR3 reads CASSLSGQGDSPLHF. Written as DNA, the CDR3 is TGTGCCAGCAGCTTATCAGGACAGGGCGATTCACCCCTCCACTTT.

V is TRBV7-2 and J is TRBJ2-7; 7 positions agree with TRBD2. Germline CDR1 reads SGHTA; CDR2 reads FQGNSA. With V trimmed by 1 base and J by 4 bases, 7 bases remained unmatched. This CDR3 region has 15 residues. The CDR3 is CASSLGRGRRYEQYF. For the CDR3, the DNA is TGTGCCAGCAGCTTAGGACGCGGGAGAAGGTACGAGCAGTACTTC.

The chain carries TRBV6-5 and TRBJ1-5; perhaps TRBD1 as D (6 bases). Per the germline V gene, CDR1 is MNHEY and CDR2 is SVGAGI. This CDR3 comprises 14 residues. V lost 5 bases, J lost 6 bases, and 14 bases lay in between. CDR3 sequence (DNA): TGTGCCAGCAGTAAGACAGGAATTGGTCAGCCCCAGCATTTT. It is translated as CASSKTGIGQPQHF.

This chain uses TRBV6-1 with TRBJ2-1, with 10 positions matching TRBD2. CDR1 and CDR2 from the germline V gene are MNHNS and SASEGT. With V trimmed by 1 base and J by 5 bases, 11 bases remained unmatched. The CDR3 is 18 residues long. This CDR3 reads CASSEGLLAGEYNNEQFF. CDR3 sequence (DNA): TGTGCCAGCAGTGAAGGTTTGCTAGCGGGAGAATATAACAATGAGCAGTTCTTC.

The chain joins TRBV19 to TRBJ1-2; 9 nucleotides agree with TRBD1. V was pared by 8 bases and J by 5 bases, with 12 bases of the junction left unmatched. The germline V gene has CDR1 LNHDA and CDR2 SQIVND (reference sequence). This CDR3 spans 15 amino acids. CDR3 nucleotide sequence: TGTGCCAGTGAAACCGGGACAGGGATTTCTTATGGCTACACCTTC. Its translation is CASETGTGISYGYTF.

Of note for this clone: Other DNA sequences of this sample code for an identical CDR3. This chain links TRBV18 with TRBJ2-2; D is undetermined. V lost 3 bases to trimming and J lost 4 bases, with 6 bases between them. Germline V gives CDR1 KGHSH, CDR2 LQKENI. This CDR3 is built from 13 residues. The CDR3 loop is CASSPDRTGELFF. CDR3 bases: TGTGCCAGCTCACCGGACCGCACCGGGGAGCTGTTTTTT.